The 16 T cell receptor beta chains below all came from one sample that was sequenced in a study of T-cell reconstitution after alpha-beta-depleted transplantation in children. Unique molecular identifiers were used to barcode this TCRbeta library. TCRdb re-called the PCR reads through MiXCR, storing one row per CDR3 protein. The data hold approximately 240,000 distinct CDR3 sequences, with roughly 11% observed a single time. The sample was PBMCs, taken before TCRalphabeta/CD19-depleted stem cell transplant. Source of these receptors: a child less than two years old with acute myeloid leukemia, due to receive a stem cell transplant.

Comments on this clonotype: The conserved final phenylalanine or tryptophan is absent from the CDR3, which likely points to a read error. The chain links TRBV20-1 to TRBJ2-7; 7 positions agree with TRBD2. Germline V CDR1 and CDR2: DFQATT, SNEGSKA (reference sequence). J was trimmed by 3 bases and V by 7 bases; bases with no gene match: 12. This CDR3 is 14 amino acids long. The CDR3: CSGPGTTIHYEQYL. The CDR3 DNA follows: TGCAGTGGCCCCGGGACTACGATCCACTACGAGCAGTACTTA.

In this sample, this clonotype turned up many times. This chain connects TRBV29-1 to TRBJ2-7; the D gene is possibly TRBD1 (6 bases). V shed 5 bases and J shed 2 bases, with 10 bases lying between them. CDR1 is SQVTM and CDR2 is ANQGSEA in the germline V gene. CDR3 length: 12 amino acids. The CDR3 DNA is TGCAGCGTTTCGACAGGCGCCTACGAGCAGTACTTC. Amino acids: CSVSTGAYEQYF.

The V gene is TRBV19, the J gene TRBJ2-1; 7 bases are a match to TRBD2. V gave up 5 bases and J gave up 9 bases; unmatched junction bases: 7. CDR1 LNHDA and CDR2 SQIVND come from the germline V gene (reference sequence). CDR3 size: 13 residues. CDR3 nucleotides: TGTGCCAGTAGTCGGGAGGCGCTACTTGAGCAGTTCTTC. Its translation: CASSREALLEQFF.

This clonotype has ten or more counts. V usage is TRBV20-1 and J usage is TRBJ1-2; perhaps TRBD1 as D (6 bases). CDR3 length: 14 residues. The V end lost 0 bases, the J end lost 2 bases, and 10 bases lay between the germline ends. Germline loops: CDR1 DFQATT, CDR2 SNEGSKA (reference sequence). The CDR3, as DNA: TGCAGTGCTAGAGACACAGGGCAGAACTATGGCTACACCTTC. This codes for CSARDTGQNYGYTF.

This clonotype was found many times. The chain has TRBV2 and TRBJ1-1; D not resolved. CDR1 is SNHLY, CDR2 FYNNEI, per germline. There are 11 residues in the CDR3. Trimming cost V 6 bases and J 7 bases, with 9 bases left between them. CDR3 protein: CASRENGEAFF. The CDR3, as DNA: TGTGCCAGCAGGGAGAATGGTGAAGCTTTCTTT.

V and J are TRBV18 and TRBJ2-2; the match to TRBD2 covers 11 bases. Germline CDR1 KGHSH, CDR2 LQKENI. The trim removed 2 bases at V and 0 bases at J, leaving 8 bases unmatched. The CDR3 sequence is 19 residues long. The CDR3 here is CASSPKLLAGVTNTGELFF. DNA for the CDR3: TGTGCCAGCTCACCAAAATTACTAGCGGGAGTGACGAACACCGGGGAGCTGTTTTTT.

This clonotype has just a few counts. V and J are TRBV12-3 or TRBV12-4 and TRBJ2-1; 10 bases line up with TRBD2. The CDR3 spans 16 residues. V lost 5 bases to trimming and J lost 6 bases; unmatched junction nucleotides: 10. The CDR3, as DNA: TGTGCCAGCAGTGCCCCGGGACTAGCGAGCGGCAATGAGCAGTTCTTC. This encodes CASSAPGLASGNEQFF.

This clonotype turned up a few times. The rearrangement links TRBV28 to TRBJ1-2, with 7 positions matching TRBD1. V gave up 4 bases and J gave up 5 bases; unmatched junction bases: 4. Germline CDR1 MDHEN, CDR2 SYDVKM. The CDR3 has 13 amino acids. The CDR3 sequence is CASSSGGRYGYTF. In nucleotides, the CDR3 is TGTGCCAGCAGTTCAGGGGGGAGGTATGGCTACACCTTC.

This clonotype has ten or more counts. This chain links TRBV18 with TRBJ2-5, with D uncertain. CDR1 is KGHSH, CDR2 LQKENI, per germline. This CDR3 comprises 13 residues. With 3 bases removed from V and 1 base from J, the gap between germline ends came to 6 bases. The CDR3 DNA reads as TGTGCCAGCTCACCCCCAACCCAAGAGACCCAGTACTTC. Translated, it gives CASSPPTQETQYF.

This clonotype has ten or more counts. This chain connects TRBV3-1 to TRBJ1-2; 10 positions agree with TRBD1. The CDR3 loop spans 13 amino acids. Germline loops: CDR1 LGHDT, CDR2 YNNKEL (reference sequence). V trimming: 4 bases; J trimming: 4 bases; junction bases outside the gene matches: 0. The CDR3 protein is CASSRTGGYGYTF. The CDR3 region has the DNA TGTGCCAGCAGCCGGACAGGGGGCTATGGCTACACCTTC.

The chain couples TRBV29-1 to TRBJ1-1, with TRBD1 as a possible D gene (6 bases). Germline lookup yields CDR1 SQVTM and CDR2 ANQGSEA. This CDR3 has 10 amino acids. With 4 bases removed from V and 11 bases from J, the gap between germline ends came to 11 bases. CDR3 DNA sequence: TGCAGCGTTGGGGGGCAGGGTGCTTTCTTT. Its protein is CSVGGQGAFF.

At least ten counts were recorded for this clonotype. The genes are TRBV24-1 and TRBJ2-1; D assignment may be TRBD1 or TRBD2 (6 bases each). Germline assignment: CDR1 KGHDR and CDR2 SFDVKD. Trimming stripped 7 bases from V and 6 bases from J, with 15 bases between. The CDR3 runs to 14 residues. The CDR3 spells CATRAGGLGNEQFF. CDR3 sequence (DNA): TGTGCCACCAGAGCCGGGGGCCTTGGCAATGAGCAGTTCTTC.

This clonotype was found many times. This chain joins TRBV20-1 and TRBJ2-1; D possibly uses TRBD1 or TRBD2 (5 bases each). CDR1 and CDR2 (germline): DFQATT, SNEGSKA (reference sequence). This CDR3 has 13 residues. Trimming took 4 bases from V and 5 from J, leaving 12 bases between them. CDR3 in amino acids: CSAIRDPNNEQFF. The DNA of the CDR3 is TGCAGTGCTATCCGGGACCCCAACAATGAGCAGTTCTTC.

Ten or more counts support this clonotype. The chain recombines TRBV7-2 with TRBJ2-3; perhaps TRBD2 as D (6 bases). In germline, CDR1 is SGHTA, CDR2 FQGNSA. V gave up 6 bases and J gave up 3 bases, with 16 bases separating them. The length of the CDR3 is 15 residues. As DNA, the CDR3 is TGTGCCAGCAGTGTCCAGGCGGGGTGGACAGATACGCAGTATTTT. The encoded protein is CASSVQAGWTDTQYF.

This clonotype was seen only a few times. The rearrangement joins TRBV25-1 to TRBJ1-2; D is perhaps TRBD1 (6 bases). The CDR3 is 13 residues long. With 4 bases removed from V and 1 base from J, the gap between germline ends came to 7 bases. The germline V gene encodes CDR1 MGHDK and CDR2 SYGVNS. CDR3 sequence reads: CASSAGHNYGYTF. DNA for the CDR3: TGTGCCAGCAGTGCGGGACATAACTATGGCTACACCTTC.

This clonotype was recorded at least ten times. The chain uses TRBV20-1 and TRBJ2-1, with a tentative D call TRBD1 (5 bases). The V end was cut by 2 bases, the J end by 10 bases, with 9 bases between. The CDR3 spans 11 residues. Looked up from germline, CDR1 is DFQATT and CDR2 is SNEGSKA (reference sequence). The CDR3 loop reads CSARLNREQFF. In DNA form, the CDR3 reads TGCAGTGCTAGACTCAACAGGGAGCAGTTCTTC.